A single sample gave rise to the 5 T cell receptor beta chains below, sequenced in a study of T-cell memory formation after mild COVID-19. TCRdb reprocessed the 5' RACE reads via MiXCR and lists one record per CDR3 protein. The sample lists 300,000 to 400,000 distinct CDR3 sequences, over 20% occurring once. The sample taken for sequencing was PBMCs or a T cell subset sorted from them (not recorded which). The receptors stem from an adult woman who had mild COVID-19 (a few samples of this study predate the infection). Cell type and time point are not known.

This chain links TRBV12-3 or TRBV12-4 with TRBJ2-1; D not certain. Trimming took 4 bases from V and 4 from J, leaving 8 bases between them. This CDR3 spans 13 amino acids. The CDR3 coding sequence is TGTGCCAGCAGTTACACAGTTTACAATGAGCAGTTCTTC. This codes for CASSYTVYNEQFF.

In its sample, this clonotype was seen a few times. The rearrangement uses TRBV20-1 and TRBJ1-4, with D maybe TRBD1 (5 bases). Per the germline V gene, CDR1 is DFQATT and CDR2 is SNEGSKA (reference sequence). This CDR3 is 15 amino acids long. V gave up 0 bases and J gave up 8 bases, with 16 bases separating them. The DNA of the CDR3 is TGCAGTGCTAGAGATCGGGTGGGACTGGGAGAAAAACTGTTTTTT. Its translation is CSARDRVGLGEKLFF.

The CDR3 bases are TGTGCCATCAGTGAGGGACAGTCAAGCACAGATACGCAGTATTTT. Residues: CAISEGQSSTDTQYF. This chain connects TRBV10-3 to TRBJ2-3; weak D call: TRBD1 (6 bases). The germline V gene encodes CDR1 ENHRY and CDR2 SYGVKD. Trimming took 2 bases from V and 0 from J, leaving 9 bases between them. The CDR3 is 15 residues long.

The gene calls are TRBV5-1 and TRBJ2-7; a weak D match, TRBD2 (5 bases). The germline V gene has CDR1 SGHRS and CDR2 YFSETQ. Trimming took off 0 bases at V and 5 bases at J, with 9 bases between the two ends. This CDR3 spans 13 amino acids. In DNA form, the CDR3 reads TGCGCCAGCAGCTTGGAGGCTAGCCACGAGCAGTACTTC. Translated: CASSLEASHEQYF.

This clonotype has a single count. Its ends do not fully match the called genes, so a read error is possible. V usage is TRBV4-2 and J usage is TRBJ2-7, with a possible D match to TRBD1 (6 bases). Germline V gene data show CDR1 as LGHNA and CDR2 as YNFKEQ. The CDR3 is made up of 12 amino acids. Here the CDR3 DNA reads TGTGCCAGCAGCCAAGTGGAGGACAGCCCTATATTC. Protein: CASSQVEDSPIF.